This is a list of T cell receptor beta chains from one sample in a study of blood T cell repertoires in COVID-19. Measured with immunoSEQ multiplex PCR; TCRdb has only the in-frame clones, and not every one. This sample yields 110,000 to 150,000 clones, of which around 80% are seen a single time; approximately 3.4% belongs to the top ten. The sequenced sample was peripheral blood. These receptors were obtained from a man aged 70-80 years who had recovered from COVID-19. Both conserved end residues are part of each CDR3. D genes are given only for firm matches. A row's size may be missing; if present it is once, few, many or a size class.

len	d_gene	abundance	v_gene	j_gene	CDR3aa	CDR3nt
15	TRBD1	NA	TRBV30	TRBJ1-4	CAWSAGDRRNEKLFF	TGTGCCTGGAGTGCGGGGGACAGGAGAAATGAAAAACTGTTTTTT
15	NA	NA	TRBV19	TRBJ1-4	CASSAQGRRWEKLFF	TGTGCCAGTAGTGCACAGGGTAGACGGTGGGAAAAACTGTTTTTT
14	TRBD2	NA	TRBV10-1	TRBJ2-7	CASSTSGSSAEQYF	TGCGCCAGCAGCACTAGCGGGAGTTCGGCCGAGCAGTACTTC
13	TRBD1	NA	TRBV28	TRBJ1-1	CASRTGGNTEAFF	TGTGCCAGCAGGACAGGGGGGAACACTGAAGCTTTCTTT
16	TRBD2	few	TRBV12-5	TRBJ2-1	CASGLKRLADYNEQFF	TGTGCTAGTGGTTTAAAGCGACTAGCGGACTACAATGAGCAGTTCTTC
16	TRBD1	NA	TRBV4-1	TRBJ1-1	CASSQLTTGVNTEAFF	TGCGCCAGCAGCCAACTTACTACAGGGGTGAACACTGAAGCTTTCTTT
15	TRBD1	NA	TRBV5-4	TRBJ2-1	CASSRGQGDGNEQFF	TGTGCCAGCAGCAGGGGACAGGGGGACGGCAATGAGCAGTTCTTC
15	TRBD1	NA	TRBV7-2	TRBJ1-2	CASSLASGGNYGYTF	TGTGCCAGCAGCTTAGCGTCAGGGGGTAACTATGGCTACACCTTC
13	TRBD1	NA	TRBV29-1	TRBJ2-7	CSVVRQGAHEQYF	TGCAGCGTCGTAAGACAGGGGGCCCACGAGCAGTACTTC
16	TRBD2	once	TRBV10-2	TRBJ2-1	CASSTSGFGSYNEQFF	TGCGCCAGCAGTACTAGCGGGTTCGGCTCCTACAATGAGCAGTTCTTC
19	TRBD2	NA	TRBV5-1	TRBJ2-3	CASSLDKQGLAGLVATQYF	TGCGCCAGCAGCTTGGATAAACAGGGACTAGCGGGACTTGTGGCTACGCAGTATTTT
16	TRBD2	few	TRBV19	TRBJ2-7	CASGTSGSRALREQYF	TGTGCCAGCGGGACTAGCGGGAGTAGGGCTCTAAGGGAGCAGTACTTC
16	TRBD2	NA	TRBV4-1	TRBJ2-7	CASSQAGLARTYEQYF	TGCGCCAGCAGCCAAGCGGGACTAGCGAGGACCTACGAGCAGTACTTC